This TCR beta chain was documented in a study of metastatic and nonmetastatic thyroid tumors. Study-level background: Blood and tumor or nodule tissue repertoires from malignant and benign thyroid patients were compared.

J was trimmed by 5 bases and V by 3 bases; bases with no gene match: 2. This CDR3 is 14 amino acids long. Germline V gives CDR1 SGHRS, CDR2 YFSETQ. TCRdb reassembled clones from the PCR reads with MiXCR. Among almost 25,000 clones listed, roughly 13% were seen once. No treatment of any kind had been given to any patient before thyroid surgery. This receptor was identified in a female donor with papillary thyroid cancer or a benign thyroid nodule (not recorded which). Some clones in this sample may be carry-over from other donors' samples. The sample comprised blood. The chain is built from TRBV5-1 and TRBJ2-3; 11 bases are shared with TRBD1. This CDR3 reads CASSSGTGGDTQYF. For the CDR3, the DNA is TGCGCCAGCAGCTCAGGGACAGGGGGAGATACGCAGTATTTT.